These 20 T cell receptor beta chains share one sample of origin, sequenced in a study of sequential checkpoint blockade in melanoma. This sample's treatment: randomized to nivolumab then ipilimumab (arm A) or the reverse (arm B). TCRdb's table, derived via immunoSEQ multiplex PCR, lists solely in-frame clones and lacks some. The sample includes around 16,000 clones, approximately 80% seen only once; the top ten take roughly 30%. Sequencing used CD8+ T cells sorted from blood (inferred from file names), obtained from a patient given nivolumab and ipilimumab in sequence. The receptors originated from a human donor with melanoma.

This clone was picked up one time. V usage is TRBV7-9 and J usage is TRBJ2-6; 9 nucleotides agree with TRBD1. Germline CDR1 is SEHNR and CDR2 is FQNEAQ (reference sequence). The CDR3 loop spans 18 amino acids. The V gene end was trimmed by 5 bases and the J gene end by 0 bases; junction bases not matched to a gene: 8. The CDR3 coding sequence is TGTGCCAGCAGCGGGCCGGGACAGGGCGTCTCTGGGGCCAACGTCCTGACTTTC. Amino acid sequence: CASSGPGQGVSGANVLTF.

The chain combines TRBV4-1 with TRBJ2-2; D is unclear. The germline V gene has CDR1 MGHRA and CDR2 YSYEKL. The CDR3 runs to 14 residues. V shed 2 bases and J shed 3 bases, with 7 bases lying between them. Written as DNA, the CDR3 is TGCGCCAGCAGCCAACAGCGTCACACCGGGGAGCTGTTTTTT. As protein: CASSQQRHTGELFF.

The chain links TRBV6-5 to TRBJ2-5; D remains ambiguous. Trimming left V 5 bases short and J 3 bases short, with 7 bases between. This CDR3 is 12 amino acids long. Germline assignment: CDR1 MNHEY and CDR2 SVGAGI. CDR3 residues: CASSVPEETQYF. CDR3 in DNA: TGTGCCAGCAGTGTGCCAGAAGAGACCCAGTACTTC.

The rearrangement uses TRBV10-3 and TRBJ2-5, with D perhaps matching TRBD1 (5 bases). Germline V gene sequence: CDR1 ENHRY, CDR2 SYGVKD. CDR3 length equals 13 residues. Trimming stripped 6 bases from V and 1 base from J, with 9 bases between. Here the CDR3 DNA reads TGTGCCATCAGCTTAGACAGCCAAGAGACCCAGTACTTC. Its translation is CAISLDSQETQYF.

The V and J genes are TRBV10-3 and TRBJ1-4, with D hard to call. Germline CDR1 is ENHRY and CDR2 is SYGVKD. The CDR3 loop spans 15 amino acids. V lost 1 base and J lost 5, with 11 bases in between. The DNA of the CDR3 is TGTGCCATCAGTGAGTATCGGGAGGACAATGAAAAACTGTTTTTT. As protein: CAISEYREDNEKLFF.

This clone was picked up one time. The chain employs TRBV7-9 and TRBJ2-5, with D perhaps TRBD2 (5 bases). Per germline, CDR1 SEHNR and CDR2 FQNEAQ (reference sequence). The CDR3 has 14 amino acids. The V end was cut by 5 bases, the J end by 3 bases, with 13 bases between. As DNA, the CDR3 is TGTGCCAGCAGCCCTACTAGGTGGGAAGAGACCCAGTACTTC. Its translation: CASSPTRWEETQYF.

The gene calls are TRBV5-1 and TRBJ1-6, with TRBD1 as a possible D gene (6 bases). The germline gives CDR1 SGHRS, CDR2 YFSETQ. The CDR3 consists of 15 residues. The germline V and J ends were trimmed by 0 bases and 7 bases, with 11 bases remaining between them. CDR3 loop: CASSLARQGNSPLHF. As DNA, the CDR3 is TGCGCCAGCAGCTTGGCCCGGCAGGGGAATTCACCCCTCCACTTT. Using reference TRBV5-1 and TRBJ1-6 for the parts outside the CDR3, the full variable domain is KAGVTQTPRYLIKTRGQQVTLSCSPISGHRSVSWYQQTPGQGLQFLFEYFSETQRNKGNFPGRFSGRQFSNSRSEMNVSTLELGDSALYLCASSLARQGNSPLHFGNGTRLTVT.

The CDR3 loop reads CASRDRGPYEQYF. CDR3 in DNA: TGTGCCAGCAGGGACAGGGGCCCCTACGAGCAGTACTTC. The chain employs TRBV25-1 and TRBJ2-5; 9 bases map to TRBD1. The last part of the DNA fits TRBJ2-7 better; the J call may be wrong. CDR1 is MGHDK, CDR2 SYGVNS, per germline. The CDR3 length is 13 residues.

V and J are TRBV6-1 and TRBJ2-1, with 7 bases identical to TRBD1. This CDR3 spans 15 amino acids. Germline CDR1 and CDR2: MNHNS and SASEGT. J gave up 6 bases and V 6 bases, and 11 bases lay outside the gene matches. The CDR3 bases are TGTGCCAGCAGCGCTGTCGGGACAGAGGTCAATGAGCAGTTCTTC. This translates into CASSAVGTEVNEQFF.

Regarding this clone: The junction shows a germline mismatch at one end, possibly a read error. The rearrangement joins TRBV30 to TRBJ2-7; D perhaps matches TRBD1 (6 bases). This CDR3 has 15 amino acids. Germline CDR1 is GTSNPN and CDR2 is SVGIG (reference sequence). In DNA form, the CDR3 reads TGTGCCCGGAGTGTTGCCGACAGGTTGGTGGGCGAGCAGTACTTC. Translation gives CARSVADRLVGEQYF. The whole variable domain, remainder taken from reference TRBV30 and TRBJ2-7, is SQTIHQWPATLVQPVGSPLSLECTVEGTSNPNLYWYRQAAGRGLQLLFYSVGIGQISSEVPQNLSASRPQDRQFILSSKKLLLSDSGFYLCARSVADRLVGEQYFGPGTRLTVT.

The chain has TRBV5-5 and TRBJ2-2, with 7 bases that match TRBD2. Germline values: CDR1 SGHKS, CDR2 YYEKEE (reference sequence). V lost 1 base, J lost 6 bases, and 6 bases stayed unmatched. This CDR3 spans 15 amino acids. DNA for the CDR3: TGTGCCAGCAGCTTGACCCCCGCGGGGGCCGGGGAGCTGTTTTTT. Encoded protein: CASSLTPAGAGELFF.

This sequence joins TRBV4-1 and TRBJ1-2; the D gene is possibly TRBD1 (6 bases). This CDR3 is built from 12 residues. V was cut by 2 bases and J by 9 bases, with 10 bases left in between. In germline, CDR1 is MGHRA, CDR2 YSYEKL. For the CDR3, the DNA is TGCGCCAGCAGCCAAAACAGGGAGAGCTACACCTTC. This codes for CASSQNRESYTF.

The genes are TRBV29-1 and TRBJ2-5; weak D call: TRBD2 (5 bases). Deletions cut 6 bases from V and 5 bases from J, with 16 bases between. CDR3 size: 13 residues. Per the germline V gene, CDR1 is SQVTM and CDR2 is ANQGSEA. CDR3 loop: CSVPWASIETQYF. In DNA, the CDR3 is TGCAGCGTCCCTTGGGCTAGCATTGAGACCCAGTACTTC.

The V call is TRBV4-3, the J call TRBJ1-2; D gene uncertain. The CDR3 has 15 residues. From germline, CDR1 is LGHNA and CDR2 YSLEER. Trimming shortened V by 0 bases and J by 3 bases, and 11 bases separated the two germline ends. CDR3 in DNA: TGCGCCAGCAGCCAAGACCGGGTCCTCGACTATGGCTACACCTTC. Translating it yields CASSQDRVLDYGYTF.

The rearrangement uses TRBV19 and TRBJ1-4; D unclear. Germline V gene data show CDR1 as LNHDA and CDR2 as SQIVND (reference sequence). The CDR3 runs to 17 residues. The V end was cut by 0 bases, the J end by 3 bases, with 14 bases between. The CDR3 sequence is CASSIEGGLQANEKLFF. The CDR3 region has the DNA TGTGCCAGTAGTATAGAGGGCGGACTGCAAGCTAATGAAAAACTGTTTTTT.

The chain combines TRBV19 with TRBJ1-5; D is unresolved. The CDR3 has 14 residues. Trimming removed 5 bases at V and 5 bases at J, with 13 bases between. Germline CDR1 is LNHDA and CDR2 is SQIVND (reference sequence). The DNA for the CDR3 is TGTGCCAGTAGTTTTCTATTCTCCGATCAGCCCCAGCATTTT. This sequence encodes CASSFLFSDQPQHF. The full variable domain, with the rest looked up from reference TRBV19 and TRBJ1-5, is DGGITQSPKYLFRKEGQNVTLSCEQNLNHDAMYWYRQDPGQGLRLIYYSQIVNDFQKGDIAEGYSVSREKKESFPLTVTSAQKNPTAFYLCASSFLFSDQPQHFGDGTRLSIL.

The chain is built from TRBV29-1 and TRBJ2-7; 7 nucleotides agree with TRBD2. Trimming cost V 0 bases and J 9 bases; bases outside gene matches: 17. The CDR3 loop spans 16 amino acids. Per germline, CDR1 SQVTM and CDR2 ANQGSEA. The CDR3 DNA sequence: TGCAGCGTTGAAGACCCCACACCGGGACTATCGCGCGGGCAGTACTTC. Its protein is CSVEDPTPGLSRGQYF.

This chain uses TRBV4-3 with TRBJ2-7, with 9 bases fitting TRBD1. CDR1 is LGHNA, CDR2 YSLEER, per germline. The CDR3 length is 15 residues. V shed 1 base, J shed 1 base, and the junction held 2 bases outside the gene matches. As DNA, the CDR3 is TGCGCCAGCAGCCAAGGAGGGACAGGGTCCTACGAGCAGTACTTC. Translating gives CASSQGGTGSYEQYF.

This chain links TRBV6-5 with TRBJ2-7, with TRBD2 matching over 7 bases. There are 14 residues in the CDR3. V shed 5 bases, J shed 6 bases, and the junction held 10 bases outside the gene matches. Germline CDR1 and CDR2: MNHEY and SVGAGI. Here the CDR3 DNA reads TGTGCCAGCAGTGAACGGTTTCGGGAGGCCGAGCAGTACTTC. Translation gives CASSERFREAEQYF.

The chain links TRBV27 to TRBJ2-7; 7 bases are shared with TRBD1. Per the germline V gene, CDR1 is MNHEY and CDR2 is SMNVEV (reference sequence). Unmatched junction bases numbered 8, after V lost 5 bases and J lost 4 bases. CDR3 length: 14 amino acids. The CDR3 bases are TGTGCCAGCAGTCCTACAGGGGCCTTATACGAGCAGTACTTC. Its translation is CASSPTGALYEQYF.